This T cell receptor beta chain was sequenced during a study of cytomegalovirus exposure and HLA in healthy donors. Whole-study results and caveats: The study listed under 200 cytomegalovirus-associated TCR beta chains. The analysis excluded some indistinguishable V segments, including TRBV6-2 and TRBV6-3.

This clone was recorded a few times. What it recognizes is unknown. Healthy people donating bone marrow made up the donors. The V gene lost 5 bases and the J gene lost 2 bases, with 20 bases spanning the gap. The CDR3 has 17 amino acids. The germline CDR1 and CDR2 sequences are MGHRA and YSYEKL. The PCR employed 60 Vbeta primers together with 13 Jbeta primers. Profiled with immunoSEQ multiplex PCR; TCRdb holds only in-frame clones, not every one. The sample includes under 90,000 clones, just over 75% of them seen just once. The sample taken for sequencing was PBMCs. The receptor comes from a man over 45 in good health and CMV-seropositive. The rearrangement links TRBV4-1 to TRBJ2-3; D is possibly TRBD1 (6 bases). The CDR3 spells CASSAQYRVRNTDTQYF. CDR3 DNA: TGCGCCAGCAGCGCCCAGTACAGGGTCCGTAACACAGATACGCAGTATTTT.